This is a list of T cell receptor beta chains from one sample in a study of metastatic and nonmetastatic thyroid tumors. TCRdb re-clonotyped the PCR reads via MiXCR. The table shows around 65,000 clones, with approximately 14% occurring only once. Sequenced input: blood. The source is a male donor with papillary thyroid cancer or a benign thyroid nodule (not recorded which). Some clones in this sample may be carry-over from other donors' samples. CDR3s include the opening cysteine and the closing phenylalanine or tryptophan. The D gene is left open where the match is weak. Not every row has a clone size; where given, it reads once, few, many or a size class.

V gene,J gene,CDR3 length,D gene,clone size,CDR3 protein,CDR3 DNA
TRBV28,TRBJ1-2,13,TRBD1,many,CASSLRGREGYTF,TGTGCCAGCAGTTTAAGGGGGCGGGAGGGCTACACCTTC
TRBV6-1,TRBJ1-2,15,-,many,CASRVLGAGNYGYTF,TGTGCCAGCAGAGTCCTGGGGGCGGGCAACTATGGCTACACCTTC
TRBV6-1,TRBJ2-1,15,-,-,CASSESGRPHHEQFF,TGTGCCAGCAGTGAATCCGGTCGCCCGCATCATGAGCAGTTCTTC
TRBV12-3/TRBV12-4,TRBJ2-7,12,-,-,CASSLEGYEQYF,TGTGCCAGCAGCCTTGAGGGGTACGAGCAGTACTTC
TRBV6-1,TRBJ1-3,17,-,few,CASSLGTGRGSGNTIHF,TGTGCCAGCAGCCTCGGCACGGGAAGGGGCTCTGGAAACACCATACATTTT
TRBV6-1,TRBJ2-4,15,-,many,CASSPGAFAKNIQYF,TGTGCCAGCAGTCCCGGGGCCTTTGCCAAAAACATTCAGTACTTC
TRBV6-1,TRBJ2-5,15,TRBD1,-,CASSTGTGRREIQYF,TGTGCCAGCAGCACAGGGACAGGGAGACGAGAGATCCAGTACTTC
TRBV19,TRBJ1-5,16,TRBD1,many,CASSIDRQGARQPQHF,TGTGCCAGTAGTATAGATCGACAGGGGGCGCGGCAGCCCCAGCATTTT
TRBV7-2,TRBJ1-5,15,-,-,CASSLVGGFNQPQHF,TGTGCCAGCAGCTTAGTCGGGGGGTTCAATCAGCCCCAGCATTTT
TRBV12-3/TRBV12-4,TRBJ2-3,15,TRBD2,many,CASLHGGSLPDTQYF,TGTGCCAGCCTCCACGGCGGGAGTCTCCCAGATACGCAGTATTTT
TRBV13,TRBJ2-3,15,TRBD1,few,CASSLEDRCTDTQYF,TGTGCCAGCAGCTTAGAGGACAGGTGCACAGATACGCAGTATTTT
TRBV5-8,TRBJ1-3,15,-,many,CASSLRGLSGNTIYF,TGTGCCAGCAGCTTGAGGGGTCTCTCTGGAAACACCATATATTTT
TRBV20-1,TRBJ2-1,14,-,many,CSHRGDYEYNEQFF,TGCAGCCACAGGGGGGACTACGAATACAATGAGCAGTTCTTC
TRBV7-8,TRBJ1-2,14,TRBD1,many,CASSWDRGGYGYTF,TGTGCCAGCAGCTGGGACAGGGGAGGCTATGGCTACACCTTC
TRBV6-5,TRBJ2-1,15,-,many,CASSYSDSYYNEQFF,TGTGCCAGCAGTTACTCGGACAGTTACTACAATGAGCAGTTCTTC
TRBV20-1,TRBJ2-3,14,TRBD2,many,CSARILAGGDTQYF,TGCAGTGCTAGAATTCTGGCGGGGGGAGATACGCAGTATTTT
TRBV6-1,TRBJ2-7,17,-,-,CASSPTTFQASGGEQYF,TGTGCCAGCAGCCCCACCACCTTCCAGGCTTCCGGGGGCGAGCAGTACTTC
TRBV5-5,TRBJ1-4,12,-,many,CASSFLGEKLFF,TGTGCCAGCAGCTTCCTGGGCGAAAAACTGTTTTTT
TRBV20-1,TRBJ2-1,17,TRBD2,many,CSARAGLASSSYNEQFF,TGCAGTGCTAGAGCGGGACTAGCGTCGAGCTCCTACAATGAGCAGTTCTTC
TRBV4-3,TRBJ2-1,16,TRBD2,many,CASSQGKAGLYNEQFF,TGCGCCAGCAGCCAAGGAAAAGCGGGACTCTACAATGAGCAGTTCTTC
TRBV2,TRBJ2-5,14,-,many,CASREQGGQETQYF,TGTGCCAGCAGGGAACAGGGTGGCCAAGAGACCCAGTACTTC
TRBV6-6,TRBJ2-1,15,-,few,CAGSYSYSYYNEQFF,TGTGCCGGCAGTTACTCGTACAGTTACTACAATGAGCAGTTCTTC
TRBV10-2,TRBJ2-3,15,TRBD1,few,CASSEMTGGRDTQYF,TGCGCCAGCAGTGAAATGACAGGGGGCAGGGATACGCAGTATTTT
TRBV10-3,TRBJ1-6,13,-,-,CAISSSYNSPLHF,TGTGCCATCAGCAGCTCCTATAATTCACCCCTCCACTTT
TRBV5-4,TRBJ1-1,19,-,few,CASSFPTISKQYMNTEAFF,TGTGCCAGCAGCTTTCCCACAATAAGCAAGCAATACATGAACACTGAAGCTTTCTTT
TRBV12-3/TRBV12-4,TRBJ2-2,15,TRBD1,many,CASSLGAGGTGELFF,TGTGCCAGCAGTTTAGGTGCAGGGGGTACGGGGGAGCTGTTTTTT
TRBV27,TRBJ2-1,16,-,-,CASSTIGASSHNEQFF,TGTGCCAGCAGTACAATCGGAGCCAGCTCACACAATGAGCAGTTCTTC
TRBV6-1,TRBJ1-1,14,-,many,CASSRGTENTEAFF,TGTGCCAGCAGTAGAGGGACGGAGAACACTGAAGCTTTCTTT
TRBV10-3,TRBJ2-1,12,TRBD2,many,CAIRGTSNEQFF,TGTGCCATCAGGGGGACTAGTAATGAGCAGTTCTTC
TRBV5-6,TRBJ2-2,17,TRBD1,many,CASSLDRGVEDTGELFF,TGTGCCAGCAGCTTGGACAGGGGTGTTGAGGACACCGGGGAGCTGTTTTTT
TRBV12-3/TRBV12-4,TRBJ2-1,15,TRBD1,many,CASRLDRGTYNEQFF,TGTGCCAGCAGACTTGACAGGGGCACCTACAATGAGCAGTTCTTC
TRBV13,TRBJ2-7,14,-,many,CASSLVSSGYEQYF,TGTGCCAGCAGCTTAGTATCCAGCGGCTACGAGCAGTACTTC
TRBV18,TRBJ1-2,16,-,-,CASSPSAQSVNYGYTF,TGTGCCAGCTCACCCTCGGCACAGAGTGTGAACTATGGCTACACCTTC
TRBV11-1,TRBJ2-3,16,TRBD2,many,CASSFQLAGDTDTQYF,TGTGCCAGCAGCTTTCAGCTAGCGGGAGACACAGATACGCAGTATTTT
TRBV27,TRBJ2-3,16,TRBD2,large,CASSSRLAGGTDTQYF,TGTGCCAGCAGTTCCCGACTAGCGGGGGGCACAGATACGCAGTATTTT
TRBV9,TRBJ1-4,14,-,many,CASSVDRINEKLFF,TGTGCCAGCAGCGTAGACAGGATTAATGAAAAACTGTTTTTT
TRBV5-1,TRBJ2-3,15,-,-,CARSSGGGYTDTQYF,TGCGCAAGAAGCTCTGGGGGGGGCTACACAGATACGCAGTATTTT
TRBV6-4,TRBJ2-2,14,TRBD1,many,CASSGQGDTGELFF,TGTGCCAGCAGTGGACAGGGAGACACCGGGGAGCTGTTTTTT
TRBV6-2/TRBV6-3,TRBJ2-5,15,TRBD2,medium-sized,CAIGLAGVVGETQYF,TGTGCCATTGGACTAGCGGGTGTGGTGGGGGAGACCCAGTACTTC
TRBV12-3/TRBV12-4,TRBJ2-7,15,-,-,CASSFLRLGSSEQYF,TGTGCCAGCAGTTTTCTGAGACTAGGTTCGTCCGAGCAGTACTTC
TRBV4-3,TRBJ2-7,14,-,many,CASSQGSTRYEQYF,TGCGCCAGCAGCCAAGGATCGACCCGCTACGAGCAGTACTTC
TRBV28,TRBJ2-5,16,TRBD2,-,CARSLGLEGVPETQYF,TGTGCCAGGAGTCTGGGACTAGAGGGAGTCCCGGAGACCCAGTACTTC
TRBV10-3,TRBJ1-2,17,TRBD1,many,CAISETTLGQVFGGYTF,TGTGCCATCAGTGAGACGACACTGGGACAGGTCTTCGGTGGCTACACCTTC
TRBV28,TRBJ1-5,11,-,many,CASSDVGTLHF,TGTGCCAGCAGTGACGTCGGGACCCTACATTTT
TRBV28,TRBJ1-5,17,-,many,CASSSGGAGPSNQPQHF,TGTGCCAGCAGTTCGGGGGGGGCAGGTCCTAGCAATCAGCCCCAGCATTTT
TRBV27,TRBJ1-1,13,-,many,CASSTWINTEAFF,TGTGCCAGCAGTACCTGGATCAACACTGAAGCTTTCTTT
TRBV24-1,TRBJ2-1,16,-,few,CATSDLGQGSGNEQFF,TGTGCCACCAGTGATTTGGGGCAGGGCTCAGGGAATGAGCAGTTCTTC
TRBV7-6,TRBJ2-3,19,-,-,CASSHISLGNKEGTDTQYF,TGTGCCAGCAGCCATATTTCATTGGGCAACAAGGAGGGCACAGATACACAGTATTTT
TRBV19,TRBJ1-2,16,-,many,CASSIKRVAGSYGYTF,TGTGCCAGTAGTATAAAACGGGTTGCTGGTAGCTATGGCTACACCTTC
TRBV5-1,TRBJ2-5,15,TRBD2,many,CASSPRTSLQETQYF,TGCGCCAGCAGCCCAAGGACTAGTCTCCAAGAGACCCAGTACTTC
TRBV19,TRBJ2-2,12,-,many,CASGLYFGELFF,TGTGCCAGTGGGCTGTATTTCGGGGAGCTGTTTTTT
TRBV24-1,TRBJ1-5,16,-,-,CATIDLSGRVNQPQHF,TGTGCCACCATTGATTTGTCAGGGCGGGTCAATCAGCCCCAGCATTTT
TRBV5-1,TRBJ2-2,15,-,many,CASRDRRGFDGELFF,TGCGCCAGCAGAGACCGCAGGGGATTTGACGGGGAGCTGTTTTTT
TRBV28,TRBJ1-5,14,-,-,CASSLTQVDQPHHF,TGTGCCAGCAGTTTAACCCAGGTTGATCAGCCCCATCATTTT
TRBV29-1,TRBJ2-3,13,-,-,CSSAISNADTQYF,TGCAGCTCGGCTATTAGCAACGCAGATACGCAGTATTTT
TRBV27,TRBJ2-1,15,TRBD2,many,CASSPRLAWDNEQFF,TGTGCCAGCAGTCCCCGACTAGCTTGGGACAATGAGCAGTTCTTC
TRBV20-1,TRBJ2-1,15,-,-,CSARGSGHNPHEQFF,TGCAGTGCTAGAGGATCTGGGCACAACCCCCATGAGCAGTTCTTC
TRBV28,TRBJ2-7,15,-,many,CASSLYRAGSGEQYF,TGTGCCAGCAGTTTGTACCGAGCAGGGAGTGGAGAGCAGTACTTC
TRBV30,TRBJ2-1,13,-,many,CAASEGGRGEQFF,TGTGCCGCCTCAGAAGGCGGTCGGGGTGAGCAGTTCTTC